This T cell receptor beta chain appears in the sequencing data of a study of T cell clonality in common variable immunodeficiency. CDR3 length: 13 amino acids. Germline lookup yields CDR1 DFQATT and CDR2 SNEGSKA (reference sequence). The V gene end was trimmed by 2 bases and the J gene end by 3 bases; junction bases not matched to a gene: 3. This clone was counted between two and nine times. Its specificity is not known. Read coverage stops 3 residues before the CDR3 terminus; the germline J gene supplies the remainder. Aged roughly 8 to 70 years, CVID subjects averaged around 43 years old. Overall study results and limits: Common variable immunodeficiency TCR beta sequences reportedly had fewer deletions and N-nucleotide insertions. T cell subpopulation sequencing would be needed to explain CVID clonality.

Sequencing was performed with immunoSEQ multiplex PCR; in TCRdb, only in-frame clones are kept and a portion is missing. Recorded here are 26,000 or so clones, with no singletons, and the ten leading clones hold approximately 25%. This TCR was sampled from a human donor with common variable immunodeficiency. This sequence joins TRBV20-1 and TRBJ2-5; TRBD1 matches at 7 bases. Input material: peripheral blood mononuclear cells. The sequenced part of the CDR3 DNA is TGCAGTGCTAGAAAGGGGGCGAAAGAGACC. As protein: CSARKGAKET. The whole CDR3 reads CSARKGAKETQYF.